These 20 T cell receptor beta chains were sequenced from one sample in a study of blood T cells in healthy people across ages. The second PCR ran about 7 to 12 cycles with a sample-barcoded 5' primer and J-beta primers. TCRdb re-derived calls from the 5' RACE reads in MiXCR, one entry per CDR3 protein. Here the sample spans around 1,900,000 distinct CDR3 sequences, around 42% being singletons. The specimen sequenced was blood. These TCRs come from a human donor in good health.

The chain employs TRBV7-2 and TRBJ1-2, with unresolved D. Trimming removed 1 base from V and 4 bases from J, with 13 bases in between. Germline V gene sequence: CDR1 SGHTA, CDR2 FQGNSA. CDR3 size: 15 residues. The CDR3 loop reads CASSLETTVAYGYTF. The CDR3 DNA follows: TGTGCCAGCAGCTTAGAAACGACGGTGGCCTATGGCTACACCTTC. Full variable domain (rest looked up from reference TRBV7-2 and TRBJ1-2): GAGVSQSPSNKVTEKGKDVELRCDPISGHTALYWYRQSLGQGLEFLIYFQGNSAPDKSGLPSDRFSAERTGGSVSTLTIQRTQQEDSAVYLCASSLETTVAYGYTFGSGTRLTVV.

This clonotype was seen only a few times. The chain combines TRBV11-1 with TRBJ2-1, with 7 positions matching TRBD1. CDR3 length: 17 residues. Germline V gene sequence: CDR1 SGHAT, CDR2 FQDESV (reference sequence). V shed 2 bases and J 7 bases; nucleotides not matched to a gene: 14. This chain's CDR3 is CASSLLLGRGFENEQFF. The CDR3 nucleotides read TGTGCCAGCAGCTTATTGTTGGGCAGGGGGTTTGAGAATGAGCAGTTCTTC.

Worth noting for this clonotype: A read error may account for a junction end that differs from germline. This chain uses TRBV6-5 with TRBJ1-1, with TRBD1 as a possible D gene (6 bases). Germline CDR1 MNHEY, CDR2 SVGAGI. The CDR3 extends over 13 amino acids. CDR3 protein: CASSQGGITEACF. The CDR3 nucleotides are TGTGCCAGCAGTCAAGGGGGGATAACTGAAGCTTGCTTT.

This sequence joins TRBV9 and TRBJ2-1; the D gene is possibly TRBD2 (6 bases). Germline V lookup: CDR1 SGDLS, CDR2 YYNGEE. The CDR3 has 12 amino acids. Trimming took 0 bases from V and 11 from J, leaving 9 bases between them. The CDR3 nucleotides read TGTGCCAGCAGCGTAGGTGCGGGGCAGCAGTTCTTC. Translating gives CASSVGAGQQFF.

This clonotype came up a few times. The rearrangement links TRBV4-2 to TRBJ2-7; TRBD2 matches at 8 bases. J gave up 1 base and V 0 bases, and 5 bases lay outside the gene matches. The CDR3 is made up of 16 amino acids. The germline V gene has CDR1 LGHNA and CDR2 YNFKEQ. The DNA for the CDR3 is TGTGCCAGCAGCCAAGATCGTGGCGGGGGGTCCTACGAGCAGTACTTC. This codes for CASSQDRGGGSYEQYF.

The chain combines TRBV4-3 with TRBJ2-4, with D tentatively TRBD2 (6 bases). The V and J ends lost 0 bases and 8 bases respectively, with 14 bases between them. Germline V CDR1 and CDR2: LGHNA, YSLEER. This CDR3 has 15 residues. In DNA, the CDR3 is TGCGCCAGCAGCCAAGATCCGGCGGGGCGGGACATTCAGTACTTC. Protein product: CASSQDPAGRDIQYF.

V gene TRBV7-9 combines with J gene TRBJ2-1, with TRBD1 matching 8 bases. The trim removed 8 bases at V and 9 bases at J, leaving 12 bases unmatched. CDR1 is SEHNR, CDR2 FQNEAQ, per germline (reference sequence). The CDR3 runs 14 residues. The CDR3 spells CASLGPGGEGEQFF. The CDR3 DNA follows: TGTGCCAGCCTGGGTCCAGGGGGCGAGGGTGAGCAGTTCTTC.

The rearrangement uses TRBV12-3 or TRBV12-4 and TRBJ2-4; maybe TRBD2 (5 bases). Trimming took off 6 bases at V and 2 bases at J, with 17 bases between the two ends. CDR3 size: 16 residues. Here the CDR3 DNA reads TGTGCCAGCAGCCCCAACGGGGATGGGACCAAAAACATTCAGTACTTC. This gives the protein CASSPNGDGTKNIQYF.

V is TRBV7-2 and J is TRBJ1-1; TRBD1 is a possible D gene (5 bases). V lost 6 bases and J 3 bases, leaving 8 bases between the germline ends. The CDR3 sequence is 12 residues long. The germline V gene encodes CDR1 SGHTA and CDR2 FQGNSA. CDR3 in DNA: TGTGCCAGCAGGGACATGTACACTGAAGCTTTCTTT. It encodes CASRDMYTEAFF.

The chain is built from TRBV6-2 or TRBV6-3 and TRBJ2-7; D remains ambiguous. Germline V gene data show CDR1 as MNHEY and CDR2 as SVGEGT. V was cut by 2 bases and J by 1 base, with 9 bases left in between. This CDR3 contains 14 residues. The CDR3 loop reads CASSYRNPSYEQYF. The CDR3 DNA reads TGTGCCAGCAGTTACAGGAACCCTTCCTACGAGCAGTACTTC.

The sample holds a few counts of this clonotype. The chain combines TRBV6-2 or TRBV6-3 with TRBJ2-6, with D uncertain. This CDR3 comprises 15 residues. CDR1 is MNHEY, CDR2 SVGEGT, per germline. Between the trimmed V and J ends, which lost 5 bases and 0 bases, there was a span of 8 bases. CDR3: CASSKWASGANVLTF. The DNA of the CDR3 is TGTGCCAGCAGTAAATGGGCCTCTGGGGCCAACGTCCTGACTTTC.

This clonotype came up once. The chain couples TRBV7-2 to TRBJ1-1, with D hard to call. V shed 3 bases and J shed 0 bases, with 8 bases lying between them. Germline V gives CDR1 SGHTA, CDR2 FQGNSA. The CDR3 totals 14 residues. In nucleotides, the CDR3 is TGTGCCAGCAGCTTTATGATTTTGAACACTGAAGCTTTCTTT. Translation gives CASSFMILNTEAFF.

As for this clonotype: Relative to the germline gene, one junction end is altered; a read error may explain this. The chain has TRBV10-3 and TRBJ1-6; D is uncertain. Germline loops: CDR1 ENHRY, CDR2 SYGVKD. This CDR3 contains 12 residues. The CDR3 coding sequence is TGTGCCATCAGGGAGTCCAATTCACCCCTCCACTTT. This sequence encodes CAIRESNSPLHF.

The gene calls are TRBV11-3 and TRBJ2-1, with D possibly being TRBD1 (7 bases). This CDR3 region has 14 residues. Germline V CDR1 and CDR2: SGHNT, YENEEA. Trimming cost V 5 bases and J 4 bases, with 12 bases left between them. CDR3 in amino acids: CASSRRGQYNEQFF. CDR3 nucleotides: TGTGCCAGCAGCCGGAGGGGGCAATACAATGAGCAGTTCTTC. Supplemented by reference TRBV11-3 and TRBJ2-1, the full variable domain reads EAGVVQSPRYKIIEKKQPVAFWCNPISGHNTLYWYLQNLGQGPELLIRYENEEAVDDSQLPKDRFSAERLKGVDSTLKIQPAELGDSAVYLCASSRRGQYNEQFFGPGTRLTVL.

The genes are TRBV4-3 and TRBJ1-6; D is possibly TRBD1 (5 bases). CDR1 is LGHNA and CDR2 is YSLEER in the germline V gene. There are 14 residues in the CDR3. Trimming cost V 4 bases and J 8 bases, with 12 bases left between them. The chain's CDR3 is CASSPGGAYSPLHF. CDR3 sequence (DNA): TGCGCCAGCAGCCCCGGAGGGGCTTATTCACCCCTCCACTTT.

This clonotype was found a few times. A junction end diverges from the germline sequence, so it may reflect a read error. The chain joins TRBV7-7 to TRBJ2-3; TRBD1 agrees at 8 bases. In germline, CDR1 is SSHAT, CDR2 FNYEAQ (reference sequence). This CDR3 has 15 amino acids. CDR3 nucleotide sequence: TGTGCTAGCAGCCCAGGGACAGGCTACACAGATACGCAGTATTTT. It is translated as CASSPGTGYTDTQYF.

The J gene is TRBJ2-1, the V gene TRBV20-1, with D unclear. The CDR3 totals 13 residues. Germline loops: CDR1 DFQATT, CDR2 SNEGSKA (reference sequence). Trimming took off 0 bases at V and 10 bases at J, with 13 bases between the two ends. The CDR3 loop reads CSARDSSGREQFF. CDR3 coding DNA: TGCAGTGCTAGAGATTCTAGTGGGCGCGAGCAGTTCTTC.

In DNA form, the CDR3 reads TGTGCCAGCAGCCCCCTTGGCAGGGCAGATACGCAGTATTTT. The encoded protein is CASSPLGRADTQYF. The chain is built from TRBV12-3 or TRBV12-4 and TRBJ2-3; maybe TRBD1 (5 bases). The CDR3 runs to 14 residues. The V end was cut by 6 bases, the J end by 4 bases, with 14 bases between.

In the case of this clonotype: A much larger clone is a single base away; this may be a read error. The chain is built from TRBV10-3 and TRBJ2-1; D possibly corresponds to TRBD2 (6 bases). The germline V gene encodes CDR1 ENHRY and CDR2 SYGVKD. The V end lost 3 bases, the J end lost 12 bases, and 15 bases lay between the germline ends. The CDR3 is made up of 13 amino acids. CDR3 amino acids: CAISDGGRDGQFF. The CDR3 coding sequence is TGTGCCATCAGTGACGGGGGAAGGGATGGGCAGTTCTTC.

This rearrangement joins TRBV29-1 to TRBJ1-2; D might be TRBD1 (5 bases). Germline V CDR1 and CDR2: SQVTM, ANQGSEA. The CDR3 consists of 16 residues. Trimming took 3 bases from V and 3 from J, leaving 20 bases between them. The CDR3 sequence is CSVEGLEGVGYYGYTF. As DNA, the CDR3 is TGCAGCGTTGAGGGGCTTGAGGGTGTGGGCTACTATGGCTACACCTTC.